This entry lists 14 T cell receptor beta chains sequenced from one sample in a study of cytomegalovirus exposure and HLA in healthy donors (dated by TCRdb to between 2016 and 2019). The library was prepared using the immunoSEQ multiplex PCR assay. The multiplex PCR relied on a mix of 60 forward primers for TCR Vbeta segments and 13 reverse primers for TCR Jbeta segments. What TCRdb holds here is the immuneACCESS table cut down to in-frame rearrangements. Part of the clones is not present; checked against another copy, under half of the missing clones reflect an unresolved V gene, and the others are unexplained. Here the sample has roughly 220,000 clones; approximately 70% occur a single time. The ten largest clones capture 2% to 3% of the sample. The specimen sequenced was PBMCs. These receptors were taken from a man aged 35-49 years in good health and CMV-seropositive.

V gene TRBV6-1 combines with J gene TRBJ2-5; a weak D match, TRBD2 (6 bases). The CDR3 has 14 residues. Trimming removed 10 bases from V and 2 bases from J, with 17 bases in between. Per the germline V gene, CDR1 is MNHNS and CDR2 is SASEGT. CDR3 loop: CATSGGATQETQYF. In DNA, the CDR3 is TGTGCCACCAGCGGAGGGGCCACACAAGAGACCCAGTACTTC.

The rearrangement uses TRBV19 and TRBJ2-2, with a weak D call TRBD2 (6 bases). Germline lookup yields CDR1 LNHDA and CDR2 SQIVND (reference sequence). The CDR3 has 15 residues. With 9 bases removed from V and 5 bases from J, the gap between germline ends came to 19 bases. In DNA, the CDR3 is TGTGCCAGCCGAGTCGCGGGAATCGGGACCGGGGAGCTGTTTTTT. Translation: CASRVAGIGTGELFF.

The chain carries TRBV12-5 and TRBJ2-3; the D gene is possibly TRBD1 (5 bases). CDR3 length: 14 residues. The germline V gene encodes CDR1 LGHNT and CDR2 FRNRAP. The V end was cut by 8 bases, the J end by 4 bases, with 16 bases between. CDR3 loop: CASSWAGLADTQYF. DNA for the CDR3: TGTGCTAGTTCCTGGGCAGGGTTGGCAGATACGCAGTATTTT.

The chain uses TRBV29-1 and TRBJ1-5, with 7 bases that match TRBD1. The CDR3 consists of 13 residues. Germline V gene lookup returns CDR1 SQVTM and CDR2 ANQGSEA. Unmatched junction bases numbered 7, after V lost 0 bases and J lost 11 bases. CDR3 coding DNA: TGCAGCGTTGAAGATGGGACAGAGCGGTCCCAGCATTTT. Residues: CSVEDGTERSQHF.

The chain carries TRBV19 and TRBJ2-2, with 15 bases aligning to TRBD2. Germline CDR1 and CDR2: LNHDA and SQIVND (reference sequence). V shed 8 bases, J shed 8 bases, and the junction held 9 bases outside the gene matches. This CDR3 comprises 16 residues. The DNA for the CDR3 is TGTGCCAGTGGGACTAGCGGGGGGCCTTTGGTTGGGGAGCTGTTTTTT. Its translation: CASGTSGGPLVGELFF.

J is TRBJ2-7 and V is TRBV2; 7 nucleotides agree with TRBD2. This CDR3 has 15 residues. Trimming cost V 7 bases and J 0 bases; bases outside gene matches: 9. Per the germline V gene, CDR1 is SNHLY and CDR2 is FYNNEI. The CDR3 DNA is TGTGCCAGCACCTGGGGGGGGTCTTACTCCTACGAGCAGTACTTC. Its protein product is CASTWGGSYSYEQYF.

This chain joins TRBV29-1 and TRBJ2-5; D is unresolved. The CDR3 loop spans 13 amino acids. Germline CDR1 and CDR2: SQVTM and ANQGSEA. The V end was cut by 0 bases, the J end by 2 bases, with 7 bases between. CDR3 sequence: CSVEEQQQETQYF. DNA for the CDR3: TGCAGCGTTGAAGAACAGCAACAAGAGACCCAGTACTTC.

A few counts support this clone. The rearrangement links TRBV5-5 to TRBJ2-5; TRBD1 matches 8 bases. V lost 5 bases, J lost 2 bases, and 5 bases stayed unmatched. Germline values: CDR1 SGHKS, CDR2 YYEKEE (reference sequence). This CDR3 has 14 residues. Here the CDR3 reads CASRPGGGQETQYF. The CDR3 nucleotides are TGTGCCAGCAGGCCAGGGGGCGGTCAAGAGACCCAGTACTTC.

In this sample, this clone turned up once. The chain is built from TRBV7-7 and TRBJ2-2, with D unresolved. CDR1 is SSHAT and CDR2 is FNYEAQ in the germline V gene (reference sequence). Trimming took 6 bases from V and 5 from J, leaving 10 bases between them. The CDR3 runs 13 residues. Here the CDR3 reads CASSFSETGELFF. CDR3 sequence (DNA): TGTGCCAGCAGTTTTAGTGAAACCGGGGAGCTGTTTTTT.

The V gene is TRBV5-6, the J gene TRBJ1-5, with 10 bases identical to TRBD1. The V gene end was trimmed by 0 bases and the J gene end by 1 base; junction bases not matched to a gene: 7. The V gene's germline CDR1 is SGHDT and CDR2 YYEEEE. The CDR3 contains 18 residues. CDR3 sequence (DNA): TGTGCCAGCAGCTTGGACGGGGGACAGGGGAAAAGCAATCAGCCCCAGCATTTT. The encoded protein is CASSLDGGQGKSNQPQHF.

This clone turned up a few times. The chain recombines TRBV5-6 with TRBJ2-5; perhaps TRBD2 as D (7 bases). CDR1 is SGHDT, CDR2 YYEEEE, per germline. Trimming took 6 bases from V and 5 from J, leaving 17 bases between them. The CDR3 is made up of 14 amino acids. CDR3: CASTPRGGTETQYF. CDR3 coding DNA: TGTGCCAGCACCCCGAGGGGGGGCACTGAGACCCAGTACTTC.

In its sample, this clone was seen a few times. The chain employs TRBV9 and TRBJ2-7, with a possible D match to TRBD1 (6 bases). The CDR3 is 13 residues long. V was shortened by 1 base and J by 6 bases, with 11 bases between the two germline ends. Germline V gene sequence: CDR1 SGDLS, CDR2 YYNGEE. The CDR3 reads CASSVTGYSEQYF. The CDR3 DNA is TGTGCCAGCAGCGTAACAGGGTATAGCGAGCAGTACTTC. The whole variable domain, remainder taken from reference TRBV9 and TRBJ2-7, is DSGVTQTPKHLITATGQRVTLRCSPRSGDLSVYWYQQSLDQGLQFLIQYYNGEERAKGNILERFSAQQFPDLHSELNLSSLELGDSALYFCASSVTGYSEQYFGPGTRLTVT.

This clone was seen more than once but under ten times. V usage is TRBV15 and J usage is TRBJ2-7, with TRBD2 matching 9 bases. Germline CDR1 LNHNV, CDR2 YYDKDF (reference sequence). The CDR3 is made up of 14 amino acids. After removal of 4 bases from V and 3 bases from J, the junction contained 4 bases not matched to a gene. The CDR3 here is CATSTAGGLYEQYF. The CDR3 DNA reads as TGTGCCACCAGCACAGCGGGGGGCCTCTACGAGCAGTACTTC.

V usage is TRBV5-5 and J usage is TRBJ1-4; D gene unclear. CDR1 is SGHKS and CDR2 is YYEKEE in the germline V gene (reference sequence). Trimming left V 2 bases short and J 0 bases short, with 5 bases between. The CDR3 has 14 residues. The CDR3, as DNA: TGTGCCAGCAGCTTACGGGCAACTAATGAAAAACTGTTTTTT. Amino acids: CASSLRATNEKLFF.